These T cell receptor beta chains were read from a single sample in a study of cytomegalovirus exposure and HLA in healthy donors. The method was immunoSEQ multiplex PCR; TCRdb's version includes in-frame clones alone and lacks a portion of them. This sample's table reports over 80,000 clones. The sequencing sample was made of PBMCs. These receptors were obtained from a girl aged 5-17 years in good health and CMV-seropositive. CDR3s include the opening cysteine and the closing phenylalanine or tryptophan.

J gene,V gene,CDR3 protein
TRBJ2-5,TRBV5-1,CASSLFQRGGRQETQYF
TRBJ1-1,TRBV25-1,CASYRNTEAFF
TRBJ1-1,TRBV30,CAWSVLSGTEAFF
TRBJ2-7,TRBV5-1,CASSTTSGGTYEQYF
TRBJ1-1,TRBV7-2,CASSSGGGTGSFF
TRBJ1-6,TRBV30,CAWTRSLPAGTLHF
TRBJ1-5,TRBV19,CASSMLGHHQPQHF
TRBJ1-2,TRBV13,CASRPTGSGYGYTF
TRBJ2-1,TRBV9,CASSVGGLSGNEQFF
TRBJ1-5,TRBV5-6,CASSLVGGKSAEPQHF
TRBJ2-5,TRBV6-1,CASSLEGSDQETQYF
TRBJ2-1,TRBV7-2,CASSSLTSGGPSYNEQFF
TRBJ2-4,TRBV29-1,CSVTLRQGLAKNIQYF
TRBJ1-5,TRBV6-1,CASSGQVLWTQHF
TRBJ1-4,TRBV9,CASSVQGTTNEKLFF
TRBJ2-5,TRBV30,CAWKAGRETQYF
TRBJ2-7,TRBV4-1,CASSQERAPGYEQYF
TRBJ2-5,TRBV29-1,CSVQQGEKETQYF
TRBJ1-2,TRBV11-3,CASSLVRVGSIYGYTF
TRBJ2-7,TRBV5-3,CARSSEGDPWSWEEQYF
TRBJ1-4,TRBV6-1,CASSEAPGQANEKLFF
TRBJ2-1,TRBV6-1,CASSGTSGGSYNEQFF
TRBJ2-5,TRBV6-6,CASRATSVETQYF
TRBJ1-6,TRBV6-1,CASSDAGQGTYNSPLHF
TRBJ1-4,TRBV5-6,CASSFGQYSNEKLFF
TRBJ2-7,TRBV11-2,CASSLDRGVGRDRSYEQYF
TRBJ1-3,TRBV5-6,CASSSRAMGNTIYF
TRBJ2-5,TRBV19,CASTGQGADLETQYF
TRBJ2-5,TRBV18,CASSPGTSGGETQYF
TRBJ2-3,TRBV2,CASSESSGRSTDTQYF
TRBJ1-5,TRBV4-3,CASSQRVFLGQGDQPQHF
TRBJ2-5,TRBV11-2,CASSLSRTSGGAKTQYF
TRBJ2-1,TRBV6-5,CASSSGTTYNEQFF
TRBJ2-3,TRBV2,CASYRDAGTQYF
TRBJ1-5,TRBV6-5,CASSGQPNQPQHF
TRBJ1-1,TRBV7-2,CASSLRVTEAFF